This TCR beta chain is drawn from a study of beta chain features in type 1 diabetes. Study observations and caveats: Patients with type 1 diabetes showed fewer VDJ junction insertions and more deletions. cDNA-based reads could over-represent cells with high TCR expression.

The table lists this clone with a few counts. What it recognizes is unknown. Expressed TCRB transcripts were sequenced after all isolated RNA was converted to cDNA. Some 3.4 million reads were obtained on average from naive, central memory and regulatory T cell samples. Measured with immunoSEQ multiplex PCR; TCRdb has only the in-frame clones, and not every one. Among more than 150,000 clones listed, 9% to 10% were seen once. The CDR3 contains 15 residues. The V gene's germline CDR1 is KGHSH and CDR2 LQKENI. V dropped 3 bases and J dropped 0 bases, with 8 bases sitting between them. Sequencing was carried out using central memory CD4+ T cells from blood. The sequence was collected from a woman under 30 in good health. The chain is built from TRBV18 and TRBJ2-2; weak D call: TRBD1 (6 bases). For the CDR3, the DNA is TGTGCCAGCTCACCGACAGGCCCGAACACCGGGGAGCTGTTTTTT. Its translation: CASSPTGPNTGELFF. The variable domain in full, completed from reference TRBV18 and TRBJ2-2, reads NAGVMQNPRHLVRRRGQEARLRCSPMKGHSHVYWYRQLPEEGLKFMVYLQKENIIDESGMPKERFSAEFPKEGPSILRIQQVVRGDSAAYFCASSPTGPNTGELFFGEGSRLTVL.